The clone carrying this T cell receptor (beta chain) was seen a few times. Its antigen is currently unknown. This entry comes from a study of T cells in Graves' hyperthyroidism and ophthalmopathy. Study observations and caveats: The model identified upcoming ophthalmopathy a median roughly 6 months ahead of onset.

With V trimmed by 4 bases and J by 1 base, 4 bases remained unmatched. Germline CDR1 reads SGHRS; CDR2 reads YFSETQ. The CDR3 spans 15 residues. Under 3 months was the duration of disease in ophthalmopathy patients, who also had a Clinical Activity Score of at least 3 and a NOSPECS grade of at least 4. Any patient presenting with uncontrolled infection, other autoimmune disease, pregnancy or lactation was left out. Diagnoses rested on clinical symptoms, serum thyroxine and TRAb, thyroid ultrasound and orbital computed tomography. Researchers amplified the TCR beta CDR3 regions from RNA transcripts. HTBI primers were used for first-round RT-PCR of the TCR CDR3. TCRdb processed the multiplex PCR reads anew with MiXCR; each CDR3 protein has one entry. The sample has about 410,000 distinct CDR3 sequences; 14% to 15% are singletons.

The gene calls are TRBV5-1 and TRBJ2-5; TRBD2 matches 10 bases. The TCR originated in a young man with Graves' ophthalmopathy. Sequenced sample: blood. Here the CDR3 reads CASSELAGTQETQYF. In DNA, the CDR3 is TGCGCCAGCAGCGAACTAGCGGGGACCCAAGAGACCCAGTACTTC.